A single sample gave rise to the 23 T cell receptor beta chains below, sequenced in a study of T cell changes during pregnancy in multiple sclerosis. Produced via immunoSEQ multiplex PCR; TCRdb's table is partial and in-frame only. The sample carries about 75,000 clones, roughly 90% recorded once. Here the sequenced sample was peripheral blood, taken in the first trimester of pregnancy. The receptor source for this set is a female donor in good health, enrolled as a control in a pregnancy study.

The chain combines TRBV28 with TRBJ1-6; a possible D gene is TRBD1 (5 bases). The CDR3 sequence is 15 residues long. V was clipped by 1 base and J by 5 bases, with 9 bases between them. From germline, CDR1 is MDHEN and CDR2 SYDVKM. CDR3 DNA: TGTGCCAGCAGTTTATCGGCAGGGAATAATTCACCCCTCCACTTT. Translation: CASSLSAGNNSPLHF.

This clone was observed a single time. The chain recombines TRBV7-8 with TRBJ1-5; 11 nucleotides agree with TRBD1. This CDR3 is built from 16 residues. CDR1 is SGHVS and CDR2 is FQNEAQ in the germline V gene. The J segment lost 4 bases and the V segment lost 5 bases, leaving 7 bases of the junction unmatched. DNA of the CDR3: TGTGCCAGCAGCAAACGGGACAGGGGGGAAAATCAGCCCCAGCATTTT. Translation: CASSKRDRGENQPQHF.

The V and J genes are TRBV18 and TRBJ2-5; TRBD1 aligns across 7 bases. Germline loops: CDR1 KGHSH, CDR2 LQKENI. CDR3 length: 15 residues. With 6 bases clipped from V and 1 base from J, the junction kept 8 bases outside the gene matches. CDR3 in DNA: TGTGCCAGCTCCCTAACCGGGACAGCCCAAGAGACCCAGTACTTC. Its translation is CASSLTGTAQETQYF.

This clone was counted a single time. The chain carries TRBV6-1 and TRBJ1-1; the D is unclear. The CDR3 consists of 14 residues. The germline V gene encodes CDR1 MNHNS and CDR2 SASEGT. The V end was cut by 6 bases, the J end by 6 bases, with 17 bases between. CDR3 sequence: CASSDLHERAEAFF. CDR3 coding DNA: TGTGCCAGCAGCGACCTACACGAACGGGCTGAAGCTTTCTTT.

This clone was detected a few times. The chain joins TRBV19 to TRBJ1-6; D is possibly TRBD1 (6 bases). Trimming pared 3 bases from V and 10 bases from J, leaving 16 bases between. The CDR3 runs 15 residues. Per germline, CDR1 LNHDA and CDR2 SQIVND (reference sequence). For the CDR3, the DNA is TGTGCCAGTAGTATGGGAGTGACAGGTCGCTCACCCCTCCACTTT. This gives the protein CASSMGVTGRSPLHF.

This clone was recorded only once. The rearrangement links TRBV2 to TRBJ2-1; possible D gene TRBD2, 5 bases. The V gene lost 6 bases and the J gene lost 10 bases, with 19 bases spanning the gap. The germline CDR1 and CDR2 sequences are SNHLY and FYNNEI. This CDR3 is built from 14 residues. In DNA, the CDR3 is TGTGCCAGCAGGCCCGAAGTCATCGGGGAGGAGCAGTTCTTC. Translated, it gives CASRPEVIGEEQFF. The variable domain in full, with the rest retrieved from reference TRBV2 and TRBJ2-1, is EPEVTQTPSHQVTQMGQEVILRCVPISNHLYFYWYRQILGQKVEFLVSFYNNEISEKSEIFDDQFSVERPDGSNFTLKIRSTKLEDSAMYFCASRPEVIGEEQFFGPGTRLTVL.

V gene TRBV11-2 combines with J gene TRBJ1-1; 7 bases align to TRBD1. This CDR3 comprises 14 residues. Germline V gene lookup returns CDR1 SGHAT and CDR2 FQNNGV. The V gene end was trimmed by 4 bases and the J gene end by 4 bases; junction bases not matched to a gene: 6. The CDR3 DNA follows: TGTGCCAGCAGCTCCCCCCAGGGGGTCACTGAAGCTTTCTTT. Its protein product is CASSSPQGVTEAFF.

This chain joins TRBV6-5 and TRBJ2-2; the D is unclear. V shed 0 bases and J shed 3 bases, with 5 bases lying between them. Germline assignment: CDR1 MNHEY and CDR2 SVGAGI. The length of the CDR3 is 14 residues. The CDR3 nucleotides read TGTGCCAGCAGTTACTCCCCGTACACCGGGGAGCTGTTTTTT. Translation: CASSYSPYTGELFF.

The chain carries TRBV7-8 and TRBJ1-3; tentatively, D is TRBD1 (6 bases). Germline V lookup: CDR1 SGHVS, CDR2 FQNEAQ. This CDR3 comprises 18 residues. Trimming took 1 base from V and 0 from J, leaving 16 bases between them. Here the CDR3 reads CASSLGRIRDTSGNTIYF. CDR3 DNA sequence: TGTGCCAGCAGCTTAGGCAGAATCCGGGACACCTCTGGAAACACCATATATTTT. Full variable domain (missing parts from reference TRBV7-8 and TRBJ1-3): GAGVSQSPRYKVAKRGQDVALRCDPISGHVSLFWYQQALGQGPEFLTYFQNEAQLDKSGLPSDRFFAERPEGSVSTLKIQRTQQEDSAVYLCASSLGRIRDTSGNTIYFGEGSWLTVV.

The chain carries TRBV27 and TRBJ1-4; maybe TRBD1 (6 bases). Trimming left V 3 bases short and J 2 bases short, with 7 bases between. This CDR3 region has 14 residues. Per germline, CDR1 MNHEY and CDR2 SMNVEV (reference sequence). The CDR3 DNA reads as TGTGCCAGCAGTTTTGGGGGCACTAATGAAAAACTGTTTTTT. Encoded protein: CASSFGGTNEKLFF.

The genes are TRBV29-1 and TRBJ2-1; possibly TRBD1 for D (5 bases). Germline assignment: CDR1 SQVTM and CDR2 ANQGSEA. The CDR3 is 14 amino acids. V lost 2 bases, J lost 6 bases, and 14 bases lay in between. The CDR3, as DNA: TGCAGCGTTGAAATGGCACAGGCCCCCAATGAGCAGTTCTTC. Protein product: CSVEMAQAPNEQFF.

The J gene is TRBJ2-7, the V gene TRBV29-1, with D possibly being TRBD2 (5 bases). The CDR3 loop spans 11 amino acids. CDR1 SQVTM and CDR2 ANQGSEA come from the germline V gene. The V and J ends lost 2 bases and 5 bases respectively, with 7 bases between them. The CDR3 loop is CSVEHGNEQYF. The CDR3, as DNA: TGCAGCGTTGAACACGGGAACGAGCAGTACTTC.

The rearrangement uses TRBV4-2 and TRBJ2-1, with TRBD2 identical over 8 bases. V lost 4 bases, J lost 4 bases, and 9 bases stayed unmatched. CDR1 is LGHNA, CDR2 YNFKEQ, per germline. The CDR3 is 16 residues long. This chain's CDR3 is CASSPTGGGRYNEQFF. CDR3 in DNA: TGTGCCAGCAGCCCTACCGGGGGGGGGCGATACAATGAGCAGTTCTTC.

This chain's CDR3 is CASSVVSGAYEQYF. The CDR3 nucleotides read TGTGCCAGCAGCGTAGTTAGCGGGGCCTACGAGCAGTACTTC. The genes are TRBV9 and TRBJ2-7, with 8 nucleotides matching TRBD2. CDR3 length equals 14 residues. J lost 2 bases, V lost 0 bases, and 1 base had no gene match. The germline CDR1 and CDR2 sequences are SGDLS and YYNGEE.

The chain uses TRBV7-9 and TRBJ1-4; no clear D. CDR3 length: 14 amino acids. The V gene's germline CDR1 is SEHNR and CDR2 FQNEAQ (reference sequence). The V and J ends lost 7 bases and 0 bases respectively, with 9 bases between them. CDR3 in DNA: TGTGCCAGCACCTCCGGGGCAACTAATGAAAAACTGTTTTTT. Its translation is CASTSGATNEKLFF.

The chain links TRBV4-1 to TRBJ2-5, with D possibly TRBD2 on 6 matching bases. The V gene lost 0 bases and the J gene lost 0 bases, with 14 bases spanning the gap. CDR1 MGHRA and CDR2 YSYEKL come from the germline V gene. The CDR3 totals 17 residues. This chain's CDR3 is CASSQDVGGGYQETQYF. For the CDR3, the DNA is TGCGCCAGCAGCCAAGATGTGGGGGGAGGTTACCAAGAGACCCAGTACTTC.

About this clone itself: At one of its ends the junction is not consistent with the germline gene, which may arise from a read error. The chain uses TRBV2 and TRBJ2-2; possible D gene TRBD2, 7 bases. This CDR3 has 16 residues. In germline, CDR1 is SNHLY, CDR2 FYNNEI. CDR3 region: CTSGNGGGQNTGELFF. DNA of the CDR3: TGTACCAGCGGGAACGGCGGGGGCCAAAACACCGGGGAGCTGTTTTTT. The full variable domain, in which reference TRBV2 and TRBJ2-2 provide the parts outside the CDR3, is EPEVTQTPSHQVTQMGQEVILRCVPISNHLYFYWYRQILGQKVEFLVSFYNNEISEKSEIFDDQFSVERPDGSNFTLKIRSTKLEDSAMYFCTSGNGGGQNTGELFFGEGSRLTVL.

This sequence joins TRBV7-6 and TRBJ2-1, with D tentatively TRBD2 (6 bases). The CDR3 is 13 residues long. The germline V and J ends were trimmed by 5 bases and 4 bases, with 9 bases remaining between them. Germline CDR1 and CDR2: SGHVS and FNYEAQ. The CDR3 DNA reads as TGTGCCAGCAGCGCGGGGCCATACAATGAGCAGTTCTTC. Translated: CASSAGPYNEQFF. Full variable domain (remainder filled in from reference TRBV7-6 and TRBJ2-1): GAGVSQSPRYKVTKRGQDVALRCDPISGHVSLYWYRQALGQGPEFLTYFNYEAQQDKSGLPNDRFSAERPEGSISTLTIQRTEQRDSAMYRCASSAGPYNEQFFGPGTRLTVL.

This chain joins TRBV10-1 and TRBJ2-1; D may be TRBD2 (6 bases). Germline V gene data show CDR1 as WNHNN and CDR2 as SYGVQD (reference sequence). V was cut by 2 bases and J by 6 bases, with 14 bases left in between. The CDR3 is 15 residues long. The CDR3 reads CASSEKGLNLNEQFF. The CDR3 nucleotides read TGCGCCAGCAGTGAGAAGGGACTTAATCTCAATGAGCAGTTCTTC.

V usage is TRBV7-2 and J usage is TRBJ2-2; D is unclear. The germline CDR1 and CDR2 sequences are SGHTA and FQGNSA. The CDR3 is 14 residues long. Trimming removed 4 bases at V and 4 bases at J, with 10 bases between. CDR3 protein: CASSSNYFTGELFF. The CDR3 nucleotides read TGTGCCAGCAGCTCCAACTACTTCACCGGGGAGCTGTTTTTT.

The V call is TRBV11-2, the J call TRBJ1-6, with TRBD1 identical over 8 bases. V was pared by 2 bases and J by 11 bases, with 5 bases of the junction left unmatched. Looked up from germline, CDR1 is SGHAT and CDR2 is FQNNGV. CDR3 length equals 14 residues. This CDR3 is CASSLSDRATPLHF. CDR3 nucleotides: TGTGCCAGCAGCTTATCGGACAGGGCAACACCCCTCCACTTT.

This clone was counted between two and nine times. This chain connects TRBV30 to TRBJ1-5; maybe TRBD1 (6 bases). Trimming cost V 0 bases and J 0 bases, with 9 bases left between them. This CDR3 spans 15 amino acids. Germline V lookup: CDR1 GTSNPN, CDR2 SVGIG (reference sequence). The CDR3 DNA is TGTGCCTGGAGTGTGGGGGCGTATAGCAATCAGCCCCAGCATTTT. Translation: CAWSVGAYSNQPQHF.

The chain carries TRBV9 and TRBJ2-2; the D is unclear. In germline, CDR1 is SGDLS, CDR2 YYNGEE. CDR3 length: 12 amino acids. The V end lost 6 bases, the J end lost 4 bases, and 7 bases lay between the germline ends. CDR3 protein: CASTSITGELFF. In DNA form, the CDR3 reads TGTGCCAGCACATCAATCACCGGGGAGCTGTTTTTT. Looking up the rest from reference TRBV9 and TRBJ2-2 gives the full variable domain: DSGVTQTPKHLITATGQRVTLRCSPRSGDLSVYWYQQSLDQGLQFLIQYYNGEERAKGNILERFSAQQFPDLHSELNLSSLELGDSALYFCASTSITGELFFGEGSRLTVL.